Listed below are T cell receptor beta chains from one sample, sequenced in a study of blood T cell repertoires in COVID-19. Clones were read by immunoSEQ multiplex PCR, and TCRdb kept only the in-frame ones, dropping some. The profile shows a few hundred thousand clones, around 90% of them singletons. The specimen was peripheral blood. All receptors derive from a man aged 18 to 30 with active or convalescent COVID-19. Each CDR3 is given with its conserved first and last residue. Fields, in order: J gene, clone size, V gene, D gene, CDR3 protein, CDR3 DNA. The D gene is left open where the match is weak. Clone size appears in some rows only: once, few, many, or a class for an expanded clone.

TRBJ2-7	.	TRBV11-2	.	CASSLVRVSYEQYF	TGTGCCAGCAGCTTAGTCCGGGTCTCCTACGAGCAGTACTTC
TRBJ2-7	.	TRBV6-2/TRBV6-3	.	CASSYPQGHYEQYF	TGTGCCAGCAGTTACCCTCAGGGTCACTACGAGCAGTACTTC
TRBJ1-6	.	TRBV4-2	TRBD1	CASSPEQGAANNSPLHF	TGTGCCAGCAGCCCAGAACAGGGGGCCGCCAATAATTCACCCCTCCACTTT
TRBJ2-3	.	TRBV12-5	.	CASGTNRADTQYF	TGTGCTAGTGGTACCAACAGGGCAGATACGCAGTATTTT
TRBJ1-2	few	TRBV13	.	CASSLSDGISYGYTF	TGTGCCAGCAGTTTGTCAGACGGGATATCCTATGGCTACACCTTC
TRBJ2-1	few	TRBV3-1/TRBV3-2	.	CASSQVASIRGNEQFF	TGTGCCAGCAGCCAAGTAGCTAGTATCCGGGGGAATGAGCAGTTCTTC
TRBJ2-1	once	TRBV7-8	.	CASSQGHNNEQFF	TGTGCCAGCAGCCAGGGACACAACAATGAGCAGTTCTTC
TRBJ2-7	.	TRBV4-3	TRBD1	CASSQEQKGTGYYEQYF	TGCGCCAGCAGCCAAGAACAGAAGGGGACAGGATACTACGAGCAGTACTTC
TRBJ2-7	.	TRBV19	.	CASSTPQATYEQYF	TGTGCCAGCTCGACACCTCAAGCTACCTACGAGCAGTACTTC
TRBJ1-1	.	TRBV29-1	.	CSVDRHEAFF	TGCAGCGTCGACAGGCATGAAGCTTTCTTT
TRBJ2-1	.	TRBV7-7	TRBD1	CASSFGDREYNEQFF	TGTGCCAGCAGCTTCGGGGACAGGGAATACAATGAGCAGTTCTTC
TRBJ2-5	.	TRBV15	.	CATSRVARTKETQYF	TGTGCCACCAGCAGAGTGGCTAGGACTAAAGAGACCCAGTACTTC
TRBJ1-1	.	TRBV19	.	CASSTGFFKAFF	TGTGCCAGTAGCACAGGTTTTTTTAAAGCTTTCTTT
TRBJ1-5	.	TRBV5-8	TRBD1	CASSLGDRRQPQHF	TGTGCCAGCAGCTTGGGGGACAGAAGGCAGCCCCAGCATTTT
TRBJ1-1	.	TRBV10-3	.	CAISEFPPPGTEAFF	TGTGCCATCAGTGAGTTTCCCCCCCCGGGCACTGAAGCTTTCTTT
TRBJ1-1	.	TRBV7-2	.	CASSLNTGSPEAFF	TGTGCCAGCAGCTTAAATACAGGGAGCCCTGAAGCTTTCTTT
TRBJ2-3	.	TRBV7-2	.	CASSPSRMEGITDTQYF	TGTGCCAGCAGCCCCTCCCGGATGGAGGGTATAACAGATACGCAGTATTTT
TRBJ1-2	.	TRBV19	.	CASSPEMGGYGYTF	TGTGCCAGTAGTCCCGAAATGGGGGGGTATGGCTACACCTTC